The 7 T cell receptor beta chains below all came from one sample that was sequenced in a study of T-cell memory formation after mild COVID-19. In TCRdb, the 5' RACE reads were re-called with MiXCR into one record per CDR3 protein. Of fewer than 250,000 distinct CDR3 sequences listed, roughly 27% are singletons. The sequenced material came from PBMCs or a T cell subset sorted from them (not recorded which). Receptor source: an adult woman who had mild COVID-19 (a few samples of this study predate the infection). Cell type and time point are not known.

The genes are TRBV29-1 and TRBJ1-5; D is unclear. This CDR3 comprises 13 residues. The germline CDR1 and CDR2 sequences are SQVTM and ANQGSEA. The germline V and J ends were trimmed by 7 bases and 3 bases, with 13 bases remaining between them. The chain's CDR3 is CSADFGYNQPQHF. CDR3 nucleotides: TGCAGCGCTGATTTCGGGTACAATCAGCCCCAGCATTTT.

The rearrangement joins TRBV19 to TRBJ2-5; D gene ambiguous. CDR1 and CDR2 (germline): LNHDA, SQIVND (reference sequence). The length of the CDR3 is 13 residues. The germline V and J ends were trimmed by 3 bases and 0 bases, with 5 bases remaining between them. CDR3 coding DNA: TGTGCCAGTAGTATCCGCTACCAAGAGACCCAGTACTTC. It translates to CASSIRYQETQYF. Complete variable domain (other parts from reference TRBV19 and TRBJ2-5): DGGITQSPKYLFRKEGQNVTLSCEQNLNHDAMYWYRQDPGQGLRLIYYSQIVNDFQKGDIAEGYSVSREKKESFPLTVTSAQKNPTAFYLCASSIRYQETQYFGPGTRLLVL.

This clonotype has ten or more counts. The CDR3 is CSADLELAVSETQYF. DNA for the CDR3: TGCAGTGCCGACCTGGAGCTAGCCGTCTCGGAGACCCAGTACTTC. This sequence joins TRBV20-1 and TRBJ2-5; D might be TRBD2 (5 bases). Germline CDR1 reads DFQATT; CDR2 reads SNEGSKA (reference sequence). The CDR3 has 15 residues. Deletions cut 6 bases from V and 5 bases from J, with 22 bases between.

This chain links TRBV4-1 with TRBJ2-2, with D perhaps matching TRBD2 (6 bases). V lost 2 bases, J lost 6 bases, and 10 bases lay in between. This CDR3 has 14 residues. Per germline, CDR1 MGHRA and CDR2 YSYEKL. The CDR3 DNA follows: TGCGCCAGCAGCCAATTTTCGGGAGCCGGGGAGCTGTTTTTT. Translation gives CASSQFSGAGELFF.

This chain uses TRBV5-5 with TRBJ2-1, with 10 nucleotides matching TRBD2. Germline loops: CDR1 SGHKS, CDR2 YYEKEE (reference sequence). This CDR3 contains 15 residues. Trimming at V came to 4 bases and at J to 5 bases, leaving 6 bases not matched to a gene. CDR3 DNA sequence: TGTGCCAGCAGCCCCATAGCGGGAGGCCACAATGAGCAGTTCTTC. Encoded protein: CASSPIAGGHNEQFF.

This chain uses TRBV5-4 with TRBJ1-4, with D maybe TRBD1 (6 bases). The germline CDR1 and CDR2 sequences are SGHNT and YYREEE (reference sequence). The V gene lost 4 bases and the J gene lost 6 bases, with 13 bases spanning the gap. The CDR3 contains 14 residues. The CDR3: CASSTDRRDEKLFF. The DNA for the CDR3 is TGTGCCAGCAGCACGGACAGAAGAGATGAAAAACTGTTTTTT.

This clonotype was counted a few times. V usage is TRBV4-1 and J usage is TRBJ2-1, with 7 bases that match TRBD2. Germline CDR1 MGHRA, CDR2 YSYEKL. V lost 8 bases to trimming and J lost 8 bases; unmatched junction nucleotides: 9. The CDR3 has 13 amino acids. Written as DNA, the CDR3 is TGCGCCAGCCGAGGCGAGCGGGGACATGAGCAGTTCTTC. Translating gives CASRGERGHEQFF.